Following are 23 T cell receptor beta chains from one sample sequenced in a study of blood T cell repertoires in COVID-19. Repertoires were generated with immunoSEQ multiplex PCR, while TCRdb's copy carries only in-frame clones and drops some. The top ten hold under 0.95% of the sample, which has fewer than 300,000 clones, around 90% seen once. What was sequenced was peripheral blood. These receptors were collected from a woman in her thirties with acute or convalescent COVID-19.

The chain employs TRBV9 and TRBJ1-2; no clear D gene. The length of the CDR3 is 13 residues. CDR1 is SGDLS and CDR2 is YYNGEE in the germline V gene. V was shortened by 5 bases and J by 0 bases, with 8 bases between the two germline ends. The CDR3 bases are TGTGCCAGCAGGAGCGAAGCTAACTATGGCTACACCTTC. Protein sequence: CASRSEANYGYTF.

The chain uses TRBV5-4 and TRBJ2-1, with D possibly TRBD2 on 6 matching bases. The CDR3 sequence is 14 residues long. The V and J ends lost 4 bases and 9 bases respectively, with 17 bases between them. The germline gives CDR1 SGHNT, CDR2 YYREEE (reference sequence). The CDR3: CASSVQGGTFEQFF. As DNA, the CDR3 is TGTGCCAGCAGCGTACAAGGAGGGACGTTTGAGCAGTTCTTC.

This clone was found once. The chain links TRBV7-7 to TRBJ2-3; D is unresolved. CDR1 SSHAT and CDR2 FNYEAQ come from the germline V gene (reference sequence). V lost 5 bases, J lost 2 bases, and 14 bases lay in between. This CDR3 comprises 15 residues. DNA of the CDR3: TGTGCCAGCAGCCACCTGGCTGGTTCCACAGATACGCAGTATTTT. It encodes CASSHLAGSTDTQYF.

In DNA form, the CDR3 reads TGTGCCAGCAGTTTAGCGGGCACCAGCACAGATACGCAGTATTTT. Its translation: CASSLAGTSTDTQYF. This sequence joins TRBV28 and TRBJ2-3; TRBD2 is a possible D gene (5 bases). With 2 bases removed from V and 0 bases from J, the gap between germline ends came to 9 bases. Germline assignment: CDR1 MDHEN and CDR2 SYDVKM. The CDR3 contains 15 residues. The variable domain in full, with the rest retrieved from reference TRBV28 and TRBJ2-3, is DVKVTQSSRYLVKRTGEKVFLECVQDMDHENMFWYRQDPGLGLRLIYFSYDVKMKEKGDIPEGYSVSREKKERFSLILESASTNQTSMYLCASSLAGTSTDTQYFGPGTRLTVL.

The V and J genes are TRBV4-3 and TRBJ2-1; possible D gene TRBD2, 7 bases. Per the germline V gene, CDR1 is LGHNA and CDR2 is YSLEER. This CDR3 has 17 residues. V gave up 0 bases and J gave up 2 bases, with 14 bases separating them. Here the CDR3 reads CASSQDFGGQAYNEQFF. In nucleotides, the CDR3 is TGCGCCAGCAGCCAAGATTTCGGGGGGCAGGCCTACAATGAGCAGTTCTTC.

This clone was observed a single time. CDR3 residues: CAIMDQGGTEAFF. CDR3 DNA sequence: TGTGCCATTATGGATCAGGGAGGGACTGAAGCTTTCTTT. J is TRBJ1-1 and V is TRBV10-3, with D perhaps matching TRBD1 (5 bases). Per the germline V gene, CDR1 is ENHRY and CDR2 is SYGVKD. The CDR3 totals 13 residues. Trimming shortened V by 9 bases and J by 5 bases, and 16 bases separated the two germline ends.

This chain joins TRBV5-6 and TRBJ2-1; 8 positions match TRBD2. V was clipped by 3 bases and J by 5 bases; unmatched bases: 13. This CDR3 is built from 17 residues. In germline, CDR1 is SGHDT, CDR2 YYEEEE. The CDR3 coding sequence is TGTGCCAGCAGCTCCCCGGCAGCGGGAGTCCGCAACAATGAGCAGTTCTTC. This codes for CASSSPAAGVRNNEQFF. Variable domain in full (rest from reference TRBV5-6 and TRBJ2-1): DAGVTQSPTHLIKTRGQQVTLRCSPKSGHDTVSWYQQALGQGPQFIFQYYEEEERQRGNFPDRFSGHQFPNYSSELNVNALLLGDSALYLCASSSPAAGVRNNEQFFGPGTRLTVL.

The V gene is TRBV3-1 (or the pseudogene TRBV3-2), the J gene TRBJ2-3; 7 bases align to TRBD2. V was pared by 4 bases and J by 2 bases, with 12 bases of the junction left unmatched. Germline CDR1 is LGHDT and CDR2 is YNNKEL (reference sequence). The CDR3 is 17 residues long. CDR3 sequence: CASSPHASGRTTDTQYF. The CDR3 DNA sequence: TGTGCCAGCAGCCCACACGCTAGCGGAAGAACCACAGATACGCAGTATTTT.

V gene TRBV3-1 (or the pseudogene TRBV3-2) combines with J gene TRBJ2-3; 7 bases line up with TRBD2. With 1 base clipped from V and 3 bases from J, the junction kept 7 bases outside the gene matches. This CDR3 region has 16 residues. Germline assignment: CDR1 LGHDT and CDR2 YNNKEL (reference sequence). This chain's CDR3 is CASSQVSLAETDTQYF. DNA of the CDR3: TGTGCCAGCAGCCAAGTGAGTCTAGCGGAAACAGATACGCAGTATTTT.

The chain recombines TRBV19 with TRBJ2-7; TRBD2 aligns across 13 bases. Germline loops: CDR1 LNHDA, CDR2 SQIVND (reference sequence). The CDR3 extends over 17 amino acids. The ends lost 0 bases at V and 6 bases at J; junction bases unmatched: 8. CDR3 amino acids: CASSIDLGLAGVSEQYF. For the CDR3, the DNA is TGTGCCAGTAGTATAGATCTCGGACTAGCGGGAGTTAGCGAGCAGTACTTC. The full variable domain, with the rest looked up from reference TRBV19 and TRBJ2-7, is DGGITQSPKYLFRKEGQNVTLSCEQNLNHDAMYWYRQDPGQGLRLIYYSQIVNDFQKGDIAEGYSVSREKKESFPLTVTSAQKNPTAFYLCASSIDLGLAGVSEQYFGPGTRLTVT.

CDR3 DNA: TGTGCCTGGGGAGCAGGGGGTGAGCAGTTCTTC. This encodes CAWGAGGEQFF. This rearrangement joins TRBV30 to TRBJ2-1, with TRBD1 matching 7 bases. Germline V gene lookup returns CDR1 GTSNPN and CDR2 SVGIG (reference sequence). The CDR3 consists of 11 residues. Germline trimming cut 5 bases from V and 9 bases from J; bases unmatched to any gene: 4.

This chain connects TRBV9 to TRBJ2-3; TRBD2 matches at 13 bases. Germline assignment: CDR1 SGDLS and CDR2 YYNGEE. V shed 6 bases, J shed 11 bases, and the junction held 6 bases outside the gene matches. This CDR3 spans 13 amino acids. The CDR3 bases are TGTGCCAGCACCGGACTAGCGGGAGTAGGGCAGTATTTT. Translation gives CASTGLAGVGQYF.

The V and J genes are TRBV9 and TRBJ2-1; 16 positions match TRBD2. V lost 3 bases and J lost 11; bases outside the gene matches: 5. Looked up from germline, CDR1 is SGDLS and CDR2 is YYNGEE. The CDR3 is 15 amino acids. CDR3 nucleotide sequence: TGTGCCAGCAGCGCCCCGGGACTAGCGGGAGGGAAGCAGTTCTTC. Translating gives CASSAPGLAGGKQFF.

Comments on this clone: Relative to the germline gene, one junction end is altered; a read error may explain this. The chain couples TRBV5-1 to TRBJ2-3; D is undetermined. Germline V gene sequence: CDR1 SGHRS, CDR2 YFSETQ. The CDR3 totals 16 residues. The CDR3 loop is CASSLVRRPSTDTQYF. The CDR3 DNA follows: TGCGCCAGCAGTTTGGTACGCAGGCCTAGCACAGATACGCAGTATTTT.

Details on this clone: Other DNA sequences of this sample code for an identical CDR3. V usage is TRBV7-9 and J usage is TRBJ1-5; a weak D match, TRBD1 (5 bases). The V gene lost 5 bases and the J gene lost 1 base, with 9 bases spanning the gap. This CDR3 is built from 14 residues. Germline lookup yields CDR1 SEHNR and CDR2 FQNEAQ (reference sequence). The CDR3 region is CASSPGGSNQPQHF. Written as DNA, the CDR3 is TGTGCCAGCAGCCCGGGGGGGAGCAATCAGCCCCAGCATTTT.

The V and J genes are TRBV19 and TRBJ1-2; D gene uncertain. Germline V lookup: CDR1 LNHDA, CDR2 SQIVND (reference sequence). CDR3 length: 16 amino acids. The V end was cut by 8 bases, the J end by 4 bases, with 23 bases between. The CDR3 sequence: CASRDDLRAVFYGYTF. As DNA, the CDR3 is TGTGCCAGTCGAGATGATTTGAGGGCGGTCTTCTATGGCTACACCTTC.

CDR3 loop: CASSLASGGKGTEAFF. CDR3 sequence (DNA): TGTGCCAGCAGCTTAGCGTCAGGGGGGAAGGGGACTGAAGCTTTCTTT. The chain is built from TRBV7-2 and TRBJ1-1; 7 bases are a match to TRBD1. This CDR3 is 16 amino acids long. Germline trimming cut 0 bases from V and 5 bases from J; bases unmatched to any gene: 9. Germline CDR1 SGHTA, CDR2 FQGNSA.

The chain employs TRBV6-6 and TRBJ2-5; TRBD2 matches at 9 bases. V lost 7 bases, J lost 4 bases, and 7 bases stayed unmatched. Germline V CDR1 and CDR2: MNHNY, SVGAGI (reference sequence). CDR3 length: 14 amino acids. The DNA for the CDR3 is TGTGCCAGCACTTATAGCGGGAGCGGAGAGACCCAGTACTTC. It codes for CASTYSGSGETQYF.

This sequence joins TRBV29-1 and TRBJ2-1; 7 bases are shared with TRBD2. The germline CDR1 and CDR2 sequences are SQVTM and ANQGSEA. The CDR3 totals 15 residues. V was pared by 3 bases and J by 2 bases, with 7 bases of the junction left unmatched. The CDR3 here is CSVESLAATYNEQFF. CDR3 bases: TGCAGCGTTGAGTCCCTAGCGGCCACCTACAATGAGCAGTTCTTC.

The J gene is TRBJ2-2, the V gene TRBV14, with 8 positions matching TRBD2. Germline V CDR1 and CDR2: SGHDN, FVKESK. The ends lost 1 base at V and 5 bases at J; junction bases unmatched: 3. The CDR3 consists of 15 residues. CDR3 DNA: TGTGCCAGCAGCCAAGCGGCGGGGGGAACCGGGGAGCTGTTTTTT. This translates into CASSQAAGGTGELFF.

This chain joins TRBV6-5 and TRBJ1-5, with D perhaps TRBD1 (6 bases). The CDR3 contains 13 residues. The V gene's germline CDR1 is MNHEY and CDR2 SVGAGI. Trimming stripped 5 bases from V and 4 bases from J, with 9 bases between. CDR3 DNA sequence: TGTGCCAGCAGTCTACAGGGAAATCAGCCCCAGCATTTT. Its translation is CASSLQGNQPQHF.

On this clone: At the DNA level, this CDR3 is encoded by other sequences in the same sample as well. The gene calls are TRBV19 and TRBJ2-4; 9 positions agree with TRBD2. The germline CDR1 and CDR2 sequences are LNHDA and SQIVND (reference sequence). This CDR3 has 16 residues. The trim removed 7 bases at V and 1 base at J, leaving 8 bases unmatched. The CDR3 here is CASTPGLADAKNIQYF. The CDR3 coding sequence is TGTGCCAGTACCCCGGGACTAGCAGATGCCAAAAACATTCAGTACTTC.

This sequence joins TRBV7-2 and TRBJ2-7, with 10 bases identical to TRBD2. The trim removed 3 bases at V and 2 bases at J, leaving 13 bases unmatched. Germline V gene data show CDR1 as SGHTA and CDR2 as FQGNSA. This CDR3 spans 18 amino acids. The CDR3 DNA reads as TGTGCCAGCAGCTTTCGCCAACAACTAGCGGGACTAACCTACGAGCAGTACTTC. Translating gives CASSFRQQLAGLTYEQYF. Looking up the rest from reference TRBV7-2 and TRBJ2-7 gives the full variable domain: GAGVSQSPSNKVTEKGKDVELRCDPISGHTALYWYRQSLGQGLEFLIYFQGNSAPDKSGLPSDRFSAERTGGSVSTLTIQRTQQEDSAVYLCASSFRQQLAGLTYEQYFGPGTRLTVT.